Below are 10 T cell receptor beta chains sequenced from a single sample in a study of Ad26.COV2.S vaccination and SARS-CoV-2 variants. Noted treatment: around 19 received Ad26.COV2.S at low or high dose, single or two shots; about 5 received placebo; per-sample allocation not given. Sampling was done on day 63 after the first vaccine or placebo injection. The repertoire was sequenced with immunoSEQ multiplex PCR; TCRdb's copy has only in-frame clones and lacks some. Of more than 350,000 clones listed, 75% to 95% were seen once; the top ten hold about 12%. The specimen was peripheral blood, collected in a trial of Ad26.COV2.S vaccine versus placebo. The receptors were sampled from a person between 18 and 59 years old who received the Ad26.COV2.S COVID-19 vaccine or a placebo.

This clone was detected a few times. The chain joins TRBV5-4 to TRBJ2-5, with D perhaps matching TRBD2 (6 bases). Trimming took off 4 bases at V and 5 bases at J, with 18 bases between the two ends. CDR3 size: 15 residues. Germline values: CDR1 SGHNT, CDR2 YYREEE (reference sequence). The DNA for the CDR3 is TGTGCCAGCAGCAACGTCGGGGGACGGGGGGAGACCCAGTACTTC. This translates into CASSNVGGRGETQYF.

Notes on this clone: This sample includes further DNA sequences coding for the same CDR3. V usage is TRBV4-1 and J usage is TRBJ1-1; D gene unclear. CDR1 and CDR2 from the germline V gene are MGHRA and YSYEKL. V gave up 0 bases and J gave up 7 bases, with 3 bases separating them. The CDR3 consists of 11 residues. DNA for the CDR3: TGCGCCAGCAGCCAAGATCGTGAAGCTTTCTTT. Translation: CASSQDREAFF.

This clone showed up many times. The rearrangement uses TRBV28 and TRBJ2-7, with 7 nucleotides matching TRBD1. With V trimmed by 6 bases and J by 4 bases, 6 bases remained unmatched. The germline CDR1 and CDR2 sequences are MDHEN and SYDVKM. CDR3 length equals 13 residues. The CDR3 coding sequence is TGTGCCAGCAGCCCCGGGACAGTATACGAGCAGTACTTC. It codes for CASSPGTVYEQYF.

The V call is TRBV10-2, the J call TRBJ2-1; TRBD2 agrees at 9 bases. Per germline, CDR1 WSHSY and CDR2 SAAADI. CDR3 size: 16 residues. V lost 6 bases, J lost 5 bases, and 11 bases stayed unmatched. The CDR3 DNA reads TGCGCCAGCAGAGCCTCCTTGGCGGGGGGGAACAATGAGCAGTTCTTC. It translates to CASRASLAGGNNEQFF.

The J gene is TRBJ2-2, the V gene TRBV2; no reliable D call. With 10 bases removed from V and 6 bases from J, the gap between germline ends came to 15 bases. CDR1 is SNHLY and CDR2 is FYNNEI in the germline V gene. CDR3 size: 13 residues. The CDR3: CATRMVAPGELFF. CDR3 sequence (DNA): TGTGCCACCCGAATGGTAGCCCCCGGGGAGCTGTTTTTT.

The chain has TRBV7-2 and TRBJ2-1; a weak D match, TRBD1 (7 bases). This CDR3 is 10 amino acids long. The ends were cut back, 11 bases at V and 12 bases at J, with 14 bases in the middle. Germline values: CDR1 SGHTA, CDR2 FQGNSA. The CDR3 spells CAGGPGGQFF. Here the CDR3 DNA reads TGTGCCGGAGGGCCAGGGGGGCAGTTCTTC.

Here the CDR3 reads CAWSRGLTYNEQFF. The DNA of the CDR3 is TGTGCCTGGAGTAGAGGACTGACATACAATGAGCAGTTCTTC. This chain uses TRBV30 with TRBJ2-1, with D perhaps TRBD2 (5 bases). V was pared by 2 bases and J by 4 bases, with 12 bases between. The CDR3 contains 14 residues. Germline V CDR1 and CDR2: GTSNPN, SVGIG (reference sequence).

The chain has TRBV7-9 and TRBJ1-4, with unresolved D. Germline CDR1 SEHNR, CDR2 FQNEAQ (reference sequence). The CDR3 loop spans 11 amino acids. Between the trimmed V and J ends, which lost 4 bases and 6 bases, there was a span of 3 bases. This CDR3 is CASSWDEKLFF. DNA of the CDR3: TGTGCCAGCAGCTGGGATGAAAAACTGTTTTTT.

The rearrangement uses TRBV4-1 and TRBJ2-7, with a possible D match to TRBD2 (6 bases). CDR1 and CDR2 (germline): MGHRA, YSYEKL. The V gene lost 1 base and the J gene lost 3 bases, with 10 bases spanning the gap. The CDR3 contains 14 residues. The CDR3 bases are TGCGCCAGCAGCCAAGTAGGAGGGTTCTACGAGCAGTACTTC. It is translated as CASSQVGGFYEQYF.

The V gene is TRBV5-1, the J gene TRBJ2-7; D tentatively reads TRBD1 or TRBD2 (5 bases each). V was pared by 0 bases and J by 3 bases, with 13 bases between. Germline CDR1 is SGHRS and CDR2 is YFSETQ. There are 15 residues in the CDR3. For the CDR3, the DNA is TGCGCCAGCAGCTTGGGAGGGGTCCGGGACTACGAGCAGTACTTC. It specifies CASSLGGVRDYEQYF.